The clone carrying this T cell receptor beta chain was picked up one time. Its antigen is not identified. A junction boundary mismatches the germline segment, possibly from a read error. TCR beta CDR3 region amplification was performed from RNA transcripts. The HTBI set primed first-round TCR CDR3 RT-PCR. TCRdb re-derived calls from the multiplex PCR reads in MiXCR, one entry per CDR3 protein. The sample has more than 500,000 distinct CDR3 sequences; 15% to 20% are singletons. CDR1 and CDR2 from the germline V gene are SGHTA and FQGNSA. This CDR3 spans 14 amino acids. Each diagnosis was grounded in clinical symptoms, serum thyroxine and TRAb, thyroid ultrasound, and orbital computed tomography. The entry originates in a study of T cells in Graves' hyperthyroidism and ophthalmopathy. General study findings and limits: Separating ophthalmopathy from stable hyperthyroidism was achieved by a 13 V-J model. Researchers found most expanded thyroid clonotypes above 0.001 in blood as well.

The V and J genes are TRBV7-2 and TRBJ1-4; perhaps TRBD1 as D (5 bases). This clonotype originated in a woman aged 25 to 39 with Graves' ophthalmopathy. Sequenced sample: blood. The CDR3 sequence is CASSSGSSNEKLFF. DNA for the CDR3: TGTGCCAGCAGCTCAGGGAGTTCTAATGAAAAACTATTTTTT.